These 32 T cell receptor beta chains were all obtained from the same sample, sequenced in a study of blood T cell repertoires in COVID-19. Only in-frame clones appear in the TCRdb table, and some are missing; sequencing was by immunoSEQ multiplex PCR. This table has approximately 150,000 clones, 80% to 85% appearing once. The sequencing input was PBMCs or T cells enriched from blood (not recorded which). These receptors came from a man in his sixties or seventies who had been exposed to COVID-19.

The chain has TRBV9 and TRBJ1-1, with no clear D. The germline CDR1 and CDR2 sequences are SGDLS and YYNGEE. This CDR3 has 17 amino acids. V lost 4 bases, J lost 0 bases, and 19 bases lay in between. CDR3 sequence reads: CASSSSQMGGLNTEAFF. DNA of the CDR3: TGTGCCAGCAGCTCCAGTCAGATGGGAGGGTTGAACACTGAAGCTTTCTTT.

Concerning this clone itself: The junction departs from the called germline gene at one end, perhaps through a read error. This chain joins TRBV11-3 and TRBJ1-1; 7 positions agree with TRBD1. Germline CDR1 is SGHNT and CDR2 is YENEEA. The CDR3 totals 14 residues. CDR3 in amino acids: CASNLGGKNTEAFF. CDR3 DNA sequence: TGTGCCAGCAACTTAGGGGGCAAGAACACTGAAGCTTTCTTT.

The chain's CDR3 is CSVEQAYEQYF. CDR3 bases: TGCAGCGTTGAACAGGCCTACGAGCAGTACTTC. The chain uses TRBV29-1 and TRBJ2-7; D is unclear. Germline CDR1 SQVTM, CDR2 ANQGSEA. V was cut by 2 bases and J by 2 bases, with 4 bases left in between. CDR3 length: 11 residues.

The V call is TRBV15, the J call TRBJ1-5; 9 bases agree with TRBD1. After removal of 2 bases from V and 9 bases from J, the junction contained 11 bases not matched to a gene. CDR1 and CDR2 from the germline V gene are LNHNV and YYDKDF (reference sequence). This CDR3 comprises 16 residues. The CDR3 sequence: CATSRPEGTGRWPQHF. The CDR3 DNA reads TGTGCCACCAGCAGACCCGAGGGGACAGGGAGGTGGCCCCAGCATTTT.

V and J are TRBV6-1 and TRBJ2-7; the D gene is possibly TRBD2 (6 bases). The CDR3 consists of 15 residues. Germline V gene data show CDR1 as MNHNS and CDR2 as SASEGT. V gave up 0 bases and J gave up 2 bases, with 11 bases separating them. CDR3 coding DNA: TGTGCCAGCAGTGAAGCCCGGACGGGAGCCTACGAGCAGTACTTC. Residues: CASSEARTGAYEQYF.

The chain joins TRBV4-1 to TRBJ2-2; D ambiguous. The CDR3 is made up of 14 amino acids. V lost 0 bases and J lost 7, with 9 bases in between. Looked up from germline, CDR1 is MGHRA and CDR2 is YSYEKL. This CDR3 reads CASSQEPDSGELFF. The DNA of the CDR3 is TGCGCCAGCAGCCAAGAACCCGATAGCGGGGAGCTGTTTTTT.

The gene calls are TRBV6-1 and TRBJ1-5; D not resolved. The germline V gene encodes CDR1 MNHNS and CDR2 SASEGT. V was clipped by 1 base and J by 0 bases, with 10 bases between them. The CDR3 contains 16 residues. The CDR3 is CASSEVSFFSNQPQHF. The CDR3 DNA reads as TGTGCCAGCAGTGAAGTTAGTTTTTTTAGCAATCAGCCCCAGCATTTT.

The gene calls are TRBV6-2 or TRBV6-3 and TRBJ2-3, with D perhaps matching TRBD1 (6 bases). CDR1 is MNHEY and CDR2 is SVGEGT in the germline V gene. The CDR3 runs 16 residues. Trimming removed 2 bases from V and 2 bases from J, with 14 bases in between. Written as DNA, the CDR3 is TGTGCCAGCAGTTACAACCAGGGGAGTAACACAGATACGCAGTATTTT. As protein: CASSYNQGSNTDTQYF.

The genes are TRBV27 and TRBJ1-6, with D unclear. Germline V CDR1 and CDR2: MNHEY, SMNVEV (reference sequence). The CDR3 spans 15 residues. V lost 1 base to trimming and J lost 1 base, with 5 bases between them. The CDR3 DNA sequence: TGTGCCAGCAGTTTATTCGGTTCCTATAATTCACCCCTCCACTTT. Protein product: CASSLFGSYNSPLHF.

The chain couples TRBV6-5 to TRBJ1-2, with D perhaps TRBD1 (5 bases). This CDR3 comprises 13 residues. CDR1 is MNHEY, CDR2 SVGAGI, per germline. The V end lost 5 bases, the J end lost 2 bases, and 9 bases lay between the germline ends. The CDR3 nucleotides are TGTGCCAGCAGTACAGGTTTGAACTATGGCTACACCTTC. Amino acid sequence: CASSTGLNYGYTF.

The chain recombines TRBV6-5 with TRBJ1-4, with no clear D. The CDR3 has 13 amino acids. The V end was cut by 6 bases, the J end by 8 bases, with 13 bases between. CDR1 is MNHEY and CDR2 is SVGAGI in the germline V gene. This chain's CDR3 is CASSAGSPEKLFF. CDR3 coding DNA: TGTGCCAGCAGCGCCGGGAGTCCGGAAAAACTGTTTTTT.

This chain connects TRBV28 to TRBJ1-1; tentative D call: TRBD1 (6 bases). Germline V gene sequence: CDR1 MDHEN, CDR2 SYDVKM. The CDR3 runs 15 residues. The V end was cut by 10 bases, the J end by 7 bases, with 25 bases between. CDR3 DNA: TGTGCCATACAAGGGCAGGGGCGGTTGCGTAGTGAAGCTTTCTTT. Protein product: CAIQGQGRLRSEAFF.

The chain joins TRBV6-1 to TRBJ1-1; TRBD1 aligns across 8 bases. The CDR3 consists of 14 residues. CDR1 MNHNS and CDR2 SASEGT come from the germline V gene. V lost 7 bases, J lost 0 bases, and 4 bases stayed unmatched. CDR3 sequence (DNA): TGTGCCAGCACTGAGGACAGGGTGAACACTGAAGCTTTCTTT. Amino acids: CASTEDRVNTEAFF.

This chain connects TRBV18 to TRBJ2-1; TRBD2 agrees at 10 bases. This CDR3 has 15 residues. Germline lookup yields CDR1 KGHSH and CDR2 LQKENI. Germline trimming cut 5 bases from V and 5 bases from J; bases unmatched to any gene: 6. In DNA, the CDR3 is TGTGCCAGCTCATTTACTAGCGGGGTTGACAATGAGCAGTTCTTC. Translating it yields CASSFTSGVDNEQFF.

This clone came up once. The same CDR3 is also encoded by other DNA sequences in this sample. The gene calls are TRBV18 and TRBJ1-5; the D gene is possibly TRBD1 (6 bases). With 3 bases removed from V and 4 bases from J, the gap between germline ends came to 7 bases. The CDR3 extends over 13 amino acids. Germline loops: CDR1 KGHSH, CDR2 LQKENI. DNA of the CDR3: TGTGCCAGCTCACCTGGACAGAATCAGCCCCAGCATTTT. As protein: CASSPGQNQPQHF.

This clone has just a few counts. The chain combines TRBV7-2 with TRBJ1-2; TRBD1 aligns across 10 bases. Trimming at V came to 2 bases and at J to 6 bases, leaving 6 bases not matched to a gene. The germline V gene has CDR1 SGHTA and CDR2 FQGNSA. The CDR3 has 15 amino acids. CDR3 bases: TGTGCCAGCAGCTTAAGTTTGGGGACAGGGGATGGCTACACCTTC. As protein: CASSLSLGTGDGYTF.

The chain's CDR3 is CASSPGTGGVDYGYTF. As DNA, the CDR3 is TGTGCCAGCAGCCCCGGGACAGGGGGCGTGGACTATGGCTACACCTTC. The rearrangement uses TRBV7-2 and TRBJ1-2; 12 positions match TRBD1. This CDR3 contains 16 residues. Unmatched junction bases numbered 7, after V lost 5 bases and J lost 3 bases. Per germline, CDR1 SGHTA and CDR2 FQGNSA.

This CDR3 is CASIPVGGRAAEQFF. Written as DNA, the CDR3 is TGTGCCAGCATCCCAGTCGGCGGGAGAGCCGCTGAGCAGTTCTTC. The V call is TRBV7-2, the J call TRBJ2-1; 7 nucleotides align to TRBD2. CDR3 length: 15 amino acids. The V segment lost 7 bases and the J segment 9 bases; nucleotides outside the gene matches: 15. The germline gives CDR1 SGHTA, CDR2 FQGNSA.

In its sample, this clone was seen a few times. The rearrangement links TRBV2 to TRBJ1-2, with 8 nucleotides matching TRBD1. The ends lost 9 bases at V and 3 bases at J; junction bases unmatched: 9. Germline-derived CDR1 and CDR2 are SNHLY and FYNNEI. This CDR3 comprises 14 residues. CDR3 region: CAREHTGGYYGYTF. CDR3 bases: TGTGCCAGGGAACATACAGGGGGATACTATGGCTACACCTTC.

V usage is TRBV19 and J usage is TRBJ2-7; a weak D match, TRBD1 (6 bases). Trimming removed 5 bases from V and 0 bases from J, with 14 bases in between. CDR3 length equals 15 residues. CDR1 and CDR2 from the germline V gene are LNHDA and SQIVND (reference sequence). CDR3 in amino acids: CASSLMTGSSYEQYF. The CDR3 DNA reads TGTGCCAGTAGTCTGATGACAGGAAGCTCCTACGAGCAGTACTTC. The variable domain in full, completed from reference TRBV19 and TRBJ2-7, reads DGGITQSPKYLFRKEGQNVTLSCEQNLNHDAMYWYRQDPGQGLRLIYYSQIVNDFQKGDIAEGYSVSREKKESFPLTVTSAQKNPTAFYLCASSLMTGSSYEQYFGPGTRLTVT.

V gene TRBV19 combines with J gene TRBJ1-6, with 8 bases matching TRBD1. The germline CDR1 and CDR2 sequences are LNHDA and SQIVND (reference sequence). V shed 5 bases, J shed 4 bases, and the junction held 4 bases outside the gene matches. CDR3 length: 15 residues. The CDR3 nucleotides read TGTGCCAGTAGTTTCGGACAGGGATATAATTCACCCCTCCACTTT. Amino acids: CASSFGQGYNSPLHF.

CDR3 loop: CASSAVNTEAFF. CDR3 coding DNA: TGTGCCAGCAGCGCGGTGAACACTGAAGCTTTCTTT. The V call is TRBV11-2, the J call TRBJ1-1; unclear D gene. The ends were cut back, 5 bases at V and 0 bases at J, with 4 bases in the middle. The germline V gene encodes CDR1 SGHAT and CDR2 FQNNGV. The CDR3 extends over 12 amino acids.

In this sample, this clone turned up once. This chain uses TRBV5-1 with TRBJ2-5; D perhaps matches TRBD2 (6 bases). Trimming removed 0 bases at V and 1 base at J, with 10 bases between. There are 15 residues in the CDR3. The germline V gene encodes CDR1 SGHRS and CDR2 YFSETQ. In nucleotides, the CDR3 is TGCGCCAGCAGCTTGGCCGCGGGGATCCAAGAGACCCAGTACTTC. Amino acids: CASSLAAGIQETQYF.

V and J are TRBV6-6 and TRBJ1-1, with TRBD1 matching 10 bases. The germline CDR1 and CDR2 sequences are MNHNY and SVGAGI (reference sequence). The CDR3 spans 16 residues. The trim removed 5 bases at V and 6 bases at J, leaving 12 bases unmatched. CDR3 nucleotides: TGTGCCAGCAGTCCCGCACAGACAGGGGGCAGCGCTGAAGCTTTCTTT. It encodes CASSPAQTGGSAEAFF.

The V call is TRBV6-5, the J call TRBJ2-7; maybe TRBD1 (6 bases). This CDR3 contains 15 residues. Germline V CDR1 and CDR2: MNHEY, SVGAGI. V lost 6 bases and J 0 bases, leaving 15 bases between the germline ends. The CDR3 spells CASRTGAGNSYEQYF. CDR3 bases: TGTGCCAGCAGGACAGGCGCCGGAAACTCCTACGAGCAGTACTTC.

The chain uses TRBV18 and TRBJ1-3; no firm D call. Trimming removed 2 bases at V and 0 bases at J, with 5 bases between. CDR3 size: 14 residues. Germline values: CDR1 KGHSH, CDR2 LQKENI. The DNA for the CDR3 is TGTGCCAGCTCACCAGGAGTCTCTGGAAACACCATATATTTT. It translates to CASSPGVSGNTIYF. The whole variable domain, filled in from reference TRBV18 and TRBJ1-3, reads NAGVMQNPRHLVRRRGQEARLRCSPMKGHSHVYWYRQLPEEGLKFMVYLQKENIIDESGMPKERFSAEFPKEGPSILRIQQVVRGDSAAYFCASSPGVSGNTIYFGEGSWLTVV.

V and J are TRBV25-1 and TRBJ2-3; tentatively, D is TRBD2 (6 bases). The CDR3 consists of 15 residues. The germline gives CDR1 MGHDK, CDR2 SYGVNS. V gave up 5 bases and J gave up 0 bases, with 12 bases separating them. The CDR3 bases are TGTGCCAGCAGTCCCCTGGGGACTAGCACAGATACGCAGTATTTT. Residues: CASSPLGTSTDTQYF. The full variable domain, in which reference TRBV25-1 and TRBJ2-3 provide the parts outside the CDR3, is EADIYQTPRYLVIGTGKKITLECSQTMGHDKMYWYQQDPGMELHLIHYSYGVNSTEKGDLSSESTVSRIRTEHFPLTLESARPSHTSQYLCASSPLGTSTDTQYFGPGTRLTVL.

This clone has just one count. The rearrangement uses TRBV4-3 and TRBJ1-2, with D perhaps matching TRBD1 (5 bases). Germline V gene data show CDR1 as LGHNA and CDR2 as YSLEER. The CDR3 contains 15 residues. V was cut by 1 base and J by 3 bases, with 12 bases left in between. CDR3 bases: TGCGCCAGCAGCCAAGTCGGGGGGATCGACTATGGCTACACCTTC. This gives the protein CASSQVGGIDYGYTF.

J is TRBJ2-7 and V is TRBV12-3 or TRBV12-4, with TRBD1 as a possible D gene (6 bases). CDR3 length: 13 residues. V lost 3 bases and J 2 bases, leaving 8 bases between the germline ends. CDR3 nucleotide sequence: TGTGCCAGCAGTTTTTGGGACACCTACGAGCAGTACTTC. Translation gives CASSFWDTYEQYF.

This clone turned up a few times. The V and J genes are TRBV6-2 or TRBV6-3 and TRBJ2-2; 8 nucleotides agree with TRBD1. CDR1 and CDR2 from the germline V gene are MNHEY and SVGEGT. V dropped 5 bases and J dropped 0; count of bases not matched to a gene: 8. The CDR3 runs to 17 residues. The CDR3: CASSPGTGHSNTGELFF. The CDR3 DNA is TGTGCCAGCAGTCCCGGGACAGGCCATTCGAACACCGGGGAGCTGTTTTTT.

A few counts support this clone. The J gene is TRBJ2-7, the V gene TRBV7-2, with 7 bases that match TRBD1. V dropped 6 bases and J dropped 2; count of bases not matched to a gene: 10. This CDR3 has 15 residues. Germline V CDR1 and CDR2: SGHTA, FQGNSA. This CDR3 is CASSSTSTGPYEQYF. The CDR3 nucleotides are TGTGCCAGCAGTTCTACCTCGACAGGGCCCTACGAGCAGTACTTC.

The chain couples TRBV3-1 (or the pseudogene TRBV3-2) to TRBJ2-5; D perhaps matches TRBD2 (6 bases). The germline V gene encodes CDR1 LGHDT and CDR2 YNNKEL (reference sequence). The ends were cut back, 6 bases at V and 2 bases at J, with 16 bases in the middle. The CDR3 loop spans 15 amino acids. The CDR3 DNA reads TGTGCCAGCAGTTTCGTCGGGGGAGGACAAGAGACCCAGTACTTC. Encoded protein: CASSFVGGGQETQYF.